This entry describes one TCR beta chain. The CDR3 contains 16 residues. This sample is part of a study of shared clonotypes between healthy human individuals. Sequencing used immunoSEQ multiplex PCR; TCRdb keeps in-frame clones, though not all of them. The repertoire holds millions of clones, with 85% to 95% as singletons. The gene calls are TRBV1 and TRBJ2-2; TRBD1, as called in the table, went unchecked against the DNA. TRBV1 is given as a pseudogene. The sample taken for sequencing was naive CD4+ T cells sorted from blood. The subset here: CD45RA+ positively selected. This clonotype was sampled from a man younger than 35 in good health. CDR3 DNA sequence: TGCACCAGCAGCCTCTCACAGGGTGGAAATGCCGGGGAGCTGTTTTTT. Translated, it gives CTSSLSQGGNAGELFF.